The text below deals with one TCR beta chain. A much bigger clone sits one base away, suggesting this may be a read error. The input was around 500 ng total RNA; TCR beta cDNA was made from it with a constant-region primer. Construction of TCR beta libraries relied on three successive nested multiplex PCR rounds employing slightly modified ARM-PCR. Rounds one and two of PCR, each of around 9 cycles, were primed with TRBV1-TRBV30 forward primers and a C-beta reverse primer. Using its own MiXCR run on the multiplex PCR reads, TCRdb lists one record per CDR3 protein. This table has under 150,000 distinct CDR3 sequences, around 70% appearing once. These data belong to a study of tumor-infiltrating lymphocytes in primary liver carcinoma. Between roughly 18 and 30 mg of unsorted bulk tissue served as the source from which RNA and DNA were co-extracted. Trimming stripped 5 bases from V and 3 bases from J, with 9 bases between. Germline lookup yields CDR1 SGHRS and CDR2 YFSETQ. The CDR3 length is 12 residues.

The chain couples TRBV5-1 to TRBJ2-7, with D maybe TRBD2 (5 bases). The sequence was obtained from an older woman with primary liver carcinoma and hepatitis B virus infection. Sequencing was carried out using tumor-adjacent normal liver tissue. CDR3 DNA sequence: TGCGCCAGCAGGTCCGGACTCTACGAGCAGTACTTC. It translates to CASRSGLYEQYF.